This T cell receptor (beta chain) comes out of a study of T cells after yellow fever vaccination. Findings and caveats of the study: Overall, a small share of clonotypes was seen in both CD4 and CD8 compartments.

A single record per CDR3 protein comes from TCRdb applying MiXCR to the 5' RACE reads. The table shows 500,000 to 700,000 distinct CDR3 sequences, with about a fifth occurring only once. In this sample, this clonotype turned up a few times. Its antigen is as yet unknown. The receptor was derived from a young man who received the YFV17D yellow fever vaccine. Sample: PBMCs, taken 15 days after the yellow fever booster vaccination.

The CDR3 protein is CASSRVDTQYF. The CDR3 nucleotides are TGTGCCAGCAGCCGTGTAGATACGCAGTATTTT. The chain recombines TRBV5-5 with TRBJ2-3; D remains ambiguous. The ends were cut back, 4 bases at V and 5 bases at J, with 5 bases in the middle. This CDR3 spans 11 amino acids. CDR1 SGHKS and CDR2 YYEKEE come from the germline V gene (reference sequence).